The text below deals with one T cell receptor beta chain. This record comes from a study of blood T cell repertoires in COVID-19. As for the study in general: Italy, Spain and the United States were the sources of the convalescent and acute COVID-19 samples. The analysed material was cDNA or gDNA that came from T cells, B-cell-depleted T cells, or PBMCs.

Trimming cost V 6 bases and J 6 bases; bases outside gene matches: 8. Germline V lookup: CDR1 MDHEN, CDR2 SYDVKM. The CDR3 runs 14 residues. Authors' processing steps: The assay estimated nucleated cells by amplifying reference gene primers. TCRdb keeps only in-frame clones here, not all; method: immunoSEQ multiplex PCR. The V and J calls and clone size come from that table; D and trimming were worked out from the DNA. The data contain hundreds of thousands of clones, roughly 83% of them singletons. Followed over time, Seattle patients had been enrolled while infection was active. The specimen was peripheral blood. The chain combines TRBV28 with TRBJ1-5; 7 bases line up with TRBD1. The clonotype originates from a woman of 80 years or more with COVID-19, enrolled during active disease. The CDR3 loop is CASRGDSTLQPQHF. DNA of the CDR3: TGTGCCAGCAGGGGGGACAGTACGCTTCAGCCCCAGCATTTT.